Listed below are T cell receptor beta chains from one sample, sequenced in a study of T cells in Graves' hyperthyroidism and ophthalmopathy. In TCRdb, the multiplex PCR reads were re-called with MiXCR into one record per CDR3 protein. The table has 250,000 or so distinct CDR3 sequences, nearly 15% seen once. The sequencing sample was made of blood. These receptors all come from a woman aged 45-65 years with Graves' hyperthyroidism that later progressed to Graves' ophthalmopathy. Each CDR3 is given with its conserved first and last residue. The D gene is left open where the match is weak. Clone sizes are given selectively: once, few, many, or a class where the clone is expanded.

>TRBJ1-1|TRBV29-1|NA|many
TGCAGCGTTTATGAGGGACCCTCTCAGAGAGCTTTCTTT
CSVYEGPSQRAFF
>TRBJ2-2|TRBV3-1|NA|many
TGTGCCAGCAGCCCCCACACCGGGGAGCTGTTTTTT
CASSPHTGELFF
>TRBJ1-1|TRBV6-1|NA|many
TGTGCCAGCAGCCCCCAGGACCAAAGGACTGAAGCTTTCTTT
CASSPQDQRTEAFF
>TRBJ2-7|TRBV13|NA|many
TGTGCCAGCAGCTTTCAGACCTGGGAGCAGTACTTC
CASSFQTWEQYF
>TRBJ1-1|TRBV30|NA|many
TGTGCCTGGACAATGGGGGCCAGCACTGAAGCTTTCTTT
CAWTMGASTEAFF
>TRBJ2-7|TRBV28|TRBD2|NA
TGTGCCAGCAGCCTAGCGGAAAAGTTCTCCTACGAGCAGTACTTC
CASSLAEKFSYEQYF
>TRBJ2-1|TRBV12-5|NA|few
TGTGCTAGTGGTTTGGGTGGGATCGATGAGCAGTTCTTC
CASGLGGIDEQFF
>TRBJ2-6|TRBV28|NA|many
TGTGCCAGCAGCTCCTACCTCAGGGGCCCCCACTCTGGGGCCAACGTCCTGACTTTC
CASSSYLRGPHSGANVLTF
>TRBJ2-5|TRBV7-7|TRBD1|NA
TGTGCTAGCAGCGCACAGGGGGCTATTGCAGAGACCCAGTACTTC
CASSAQGAIAETQYF
>TRBJ2-5|TRBV9|NA|many
TGTGCCAGCAGCGTAGCGGGCAGGGGATTAGCGGGCCTACAAGAGACCCAGTACTTC
CASSVAGRGLAGLQETQYF
>TRBJ1-3|TRBV15|TRBD1|NA
TGTGCCACCAGCAGAGGTCTGAGACAGGGTTACTCTGGAAACACCATATATTTT
CATSRGLRQGYSGNTIYF
>TRBJ2-3|TRBV5-1|NA|many
TGCGCCAGCAGCTTGGGGACCGTGGGGGAGCTTGGAGTGGATACGCAGTATTTT
CASSLGTVGELGVDTQYF
>TRBJ1-2|TRBV28|NA|many
TGTGCCAGCAGTTTATGGGCAGAGAATGGCTACACCTTC
CASSLWAENGYTF
>TRBJ1-4|TRBV19|NA|many
TGTGCCAGTAGCCCTGAGGATGTGAATGAAAAACTGTTTTTT
CASSPEDVNEKLFF
>TRBJ1-1|TRBV2|NA|many
TGTGCCAGCAGTGGGGCCCGGGAGACTGAAGCTTTCTTT
CASSGARETEAFF